This is a list of T cell receptor beta chains from one sample in a study of regulatory T cells in long-lasting Graves disease. From the multiplex PCR reads, TCRdb called clonotypes with MiXCR, one entry per CDR3 protein. This sample carries around 480,000 distinct CDR3 sequences, roughly 17% of them seen once, and the ten largest clones take 10% to 15%. The sample also formed part of further work on T cells in Graves' hyperthyroidism and ophthalmopathy.

The input for sequencing was peripheral blood mononuclear cells (PBMCs), taken at new diagnosis, from a patient treated with antithyroid drugs. Receptor source: a man aged 35 to 55 with Graves disease. The CDR3 runs from the conserved cysteine through the conserved F or W. The D gene is left open where the match is weak. The size entry is marked missing in some rows and otherwise reads once, few, many or a size class.

j_call,d_call,v_call,clone_size,cdr3_aa,cdr3_nt
TRBJ2-2,-,TRBV27,many,CATTLEGTGNTGELFF,TGTGCCACCACCTTAGAGGGGACGGGAAACACCGGGGAGCTGTTTTTT
TRBJ2-1,TRBD2,TRBV28,many,CASSFGTSGSYNEQFF,TGTGCCAGCAGCTTCGGGACTAGCGGTTCCTACAATGAGCAGTTCTTC
TRBJ2-3,TRBD2,TRBV24-1,few,CATTSGYTDTQYF,TGTGCCACAACTAGCGGATACACAGATACGCAGTATTTT
TRBJ1-3,-,TRBV20-1,once,CSARGVHSGNTIYF,TGCAGTGCTAGAGGGGTTCACTCTGGAAACACCATATATTTT
TRBJ1-4,-,TRBV28,-,CASGRVPAQLELFF,TGTGCCAGCGGCCGCGTGCCCGCCCAGCTTGAGCTGTTTTTT
TRBJ1-1,-,TRBV19,few,CASSNLGGAGTEAFF,TGTGCCAGTTCAAACCTGGGGGGGGCTGGCACTGAAGCTTTCTTT
TRBJ1-2,-,TRBV27,-,CASSYLRAPANYGYTF,TGTGCCAGCAGTTACCTCCGGGCGCCGGCTAACTATGGCTACACCTTC
TRBJ2-2,TRBD2,TRBV11-2,many,CASSLGLAGPTGELFF,TGTGCCAGCAGCTTAGGGCTAGCGGGACCCACCGGGGAGCTGTTTTTT
TRBJ2-2,TRBD2,TRBV4-2,few,CASSQDWGTSGKAGELFF,TGTGCCAGCAGCCAAGATTGGGGGACTAGCGGGAAAGCCGGGGAGCTGTTTTTT
TRBJ2-7,TRBD2,TRBV28,-,CASSLRGVSSYEQCF,TGTGCCAGCAGCCTTCGGGGGGTTAGCTCCTACGAGCAGTGCTTC
TRBJ2-5,TRBD1,TRBV24-1,many,CATSAHGQGAGETQYF,TGTGCCACCAGTGCCCATGGACAGGGCGCGGGAGAGACCCAGTACTTC
TRBJ2-4,-,TRBV20-1,-,CSAEGHSKSIQYF,TGCAGTGCCGAGGGACATTCCAAAAGCATTCAGTACTTC
TRBJ1-1,-,TRBV28,many,CASSSLAEAFF,TGTGCCAGCAGTTCCCTGGCTGAAGCTTTCTTT
TRBJ2-4,TRBD2,TRBV5-1,-,CASSYSVRGLGISKNIQYF,TGCGCCAGCAGTTATTCTGTGCGGGGACTAGGAATCTCCAAAAACATTCAGTACTTC
TRBJ2-2,TRBD2,TRBV7-9,-,CASRFGTSGKTGTGELFF,TGTGCCAGCAGATTCGGGACTAGCGGGAAAACGGGGACCGGGGAGCTGTTTTTT
TRBJ2-7,TRBD1,TRBV28,many,CASSTIPGTGGFSGNSYEQYF,TGTGCCAGCAGTACCATTCCCGGGACAGGGGGCTTTAGCGGGAACTCCTACGAGCAGTACTTC
TRBJ1-3,TRBD1,TRBV6-5,few,CASSYTPLDRGISGNTIYF,TGTGCCAGCAGTTATACACCATTGGACAGGGGAATATCTGGAAACACCATATATTTT
TRBJ1-5,-,TRBV27,-,CASSSGIGSYSNQPQHF,TGTGCCAGCAGTTCGGGGATCGGGTCCTATAGCAATCAGCCCCAGCATTTT
TRBJ1-5,-,TRBV7-3,many,CASSPTPGQPQHF,TGTGCCAGCAGCCCAACCCCCGGTCAGCCCCAGCATTTT
TRBJ1-5,-,TRBV6-1,-,CASRRTGNSNQPQHF,TGTGCCAGCAGAAGAACAGGGAATAGCAATCAGCCCCAGCATTTT
TRBJ2-5,TRBD2,TRBV10-3,many,CAIGTSGISETQYF,TGTGCCATCGGGACTAGCGGGATATCGGAGACCCAGTACTTC
TRBJ2-7,-,TRBV29-1,many,CSVAESLSSYEQYF,TGCAGCGTTGCCGAGAGTCTGAGCTCCTACGAGCAGTACTTC
TRBJ2-7,-,TRBV7-9,-,CASSRTDPYEQYF,TGTGCCAGCAGCCGGACGGACCCATACGAGCAGTACTTC
TRBJ2-5,-,TRBV12-3/TRBV12-4,many,CASRRGQETQYF,TGTGCCAGCCGACGAGGACAAGAGACCCAGTACTTC
TRBJ2-5,-,TRBV20-1,many,CSAGQLQETQYF,TGCAGTGCCGGACAGCTACAAGAGACCCAGTACTTC
TRBJ1-1,TRBD1,TRBV5-1,many,CASSFKTGVSTEAFF,TGCGCCAGCAGCTTCAAGACAGGGGTTAGCACTGAAGCTTTCTTT
TRBJ2-1,TRBD2,TRBV19,-,CASSKGSSGRAWDEQFF,TGTGCCAGTAGTAAGGGGAGTAGCGGGAGGGCCTGGGATGAGCAGTTCTTC
TRBJ1-4,-,TRBV5-5,many,CASSLKGSDEKLFF,TGTGCCAGCAGCTTAAAGGGCAGCGATGAAAAACTGTTTTTT
TRBJ2-7,TRBD2,TRBV12-3/TRBV12-4,many,CASSSWLAGGPWEQYF,TGTGCCAGCAGTTCTTGGCTAGCGGGAGGGCCGTGGGAGCAGTACTTC
TRBJ1-2,-,TRBV5-1,many,CASSLVVTGVAGGYTF,TGCGCCAGCAGCTTGGTGGTGACTGGAGTAGCCGGTGGCTACACCTTC
TRBJ1-5,-,TRBV9,many,CASSPAGYGSNQPQHF,TGTGCCAGCAGCCCCGCAGGGTATGGGAGCAATCAGCCCCAGCATTTT
TRBJ2-3,-,TRBV5-1,many,CASRVERGTDTQYF,TGCGCCAGCAGGGTGGAGAGGGGGACAGATACGCAGTATTTT
TRBJ2-2,-,TRBV20-1,many,CSASRASRNTGELFF,TGCAGTGCTAGTAGGGCTAGCCGGAACACCGGGGAGCTGTTTTTT
TRBJ2-3,-,TRBV7-6,-,CASSLTILSTDTQYF,TGTGCCAGCAGCCTTACCATACTTAGCACAGATACGCAGTATTTT
TRBJ2-3,-,TRBV14,once,CASSQAWDTDTQYF,TGTGCCAGCAGCCAGGCGTGGGATACAGATACGCAGTATTTT